This T cell receptor (beta chain) appears in the sequencing data of a study of CDR3 diversity in severe acne. This clonotype was seen more than once but under ten times. Since the CDR3 does not end with the conserved phenylalanine or tryptophan, this likely comes from a read error. It is unclear where the CDR3 begins or ends on the DNA, so no DNA is shown, and the CDR3 is as TCRdb lists it. Via MiXCR, TCRdb re-called the PCR reads, giving one row per CDR3 protein. This table holds more than 80,000 distinct CDR3 sequences, approximately 54% found once. The CDR3 has 8 residues if both end residues are counted. Per germline, CDR1 SGHVS and CDR2 FQNEAQ.

This TCR was sampled from a male donor with severe acne vulgaris. The chain employs TRBV7-8 and TRBJ2-4; the table calls TRBD2, which could not be checked here. The sample taken for sequencing was blood. The CDR3 protein is CASSSEAG.